This T cell receptor (beta chain) was recorded in a study of T cell changes during pregnancy in multiple sclerosis. A note on this clone: Distinct nucleotide sequences in the sample also encode this CDR3.

The assay was immunoSEQ multiplex PCR, and TCRdb's table has in-frame clones only and misses some. The sample contains approximately 51,000 clones, approximately 94% of which appear only once. The CDR3 covers 13 residues. Trimming removed 0 bases from V and 4 bases from J, with 6 bases in between. CDR1 and CDR2 from the germline V gene are MNHEY and SVGAGI. Sequenced material: CD4+ T cells from peripheral blood mononuclear cells, taken in the second trimester of pregnancy. The sequence came from a female donor with multiple sclerosis, enrolled in a pregnancy study. The rearrangement joins TRBV6-5 to TRBJ1-2; D may be TRBD1 (5 bases). The CDR3, as DNA: TGTGCCAGCAGTTACTCGGGGGGCTATGGCTACACCTTC. Its translation: CASSYSGGYGYTF.